Below, 23 T cell receptor beta chains from the same sample are listed, as sequenced in a study of blood T cell repertoires in COVID-19. Assay: immunoSEQ multiplex PCR; the TCRdb copy retains only in-frame clones and omits some. The profile shows approximately 390,000 clones, around 90% of them singletons. The sequenced sample consisted of PBMCs or T cells enriched from blood (not recorded which). Every receptor here comes from a middle-aged woman with acute COVID-19.

The chain joins TRBV28 to TRBJ2-7; 8 bases agree with TRBD2. CDR1 MDHEN and CDR2 SYDVKM come from the germline V gene. This CDR3 has 16 amino acids. V lost 2 bases and J lost 0; bases outside the gene matches: 6. The CDR3: CASSLASGGNSYEQYF. The CDR3 coding sequence is TGTGCCAGCAGTTTAGCCAGCGGGGGCAACTCCTACGAGCAGTACTTC.

The chain combines TRBV4-1 with TRBJ2-1, with 9 bases aligning to TRBD2. CDR3 size: 17 residues. The germline gives CDR1 MGHRA, CDR2 YSYEKL. Germline trimming cut 5 bases from V and 8 bases from J; bases unmatched to any gene: 16. The CDR3 DNA follows: TGCGCCAGCAGCACCCGAACCGCGGGGGGGGCCTTCTATGAGCAGTTCTTC. This sequence encodes CASSTRTAGGAFYEQFF.

This sequence joins TRBV9 and TRBJ2-1, with a weak D call TRBD1 (5 bases). Germline V gene sequence: CDR1 SGDLS, CDR2 YYNGEE. V was clipped by 7 bases and J by 5 bases, with 16 bases between them. This CDR3 region has 14 residues. The CDR3 DNA reads TGTGCCAGCTCTAGGCAGGGAAGCCACAATGAGCAGTTCTTC. Its protein is CASSRQGSHNEQFF. Full variable domain (rest looked up from reference TRBV9 and TRBJ2-1): DSGVTQTPKHLITATGQRVTLRCSPRSGDLSVYWYQQSLDQGLQFLIQYYNGEERAKGNILERFSAQQFPDLHSELNLSSLELGDSALYFCASSRQGSHNEQFFGPGTRLTVL.

The genes are TRBV6-4 and TRBJ2-7; 9 bases match TRBD2. After removal of 3 bases from V and 2 bases from J, the junction contained 2 bases not matched to a gene. Germline V gives CDR1 MRHNA, CDR2 SNTAGT. This CDR3 spans 14 amino acids. CDR3 residues: CASSESGGTYEQYF. The CDR3 nucleotides read TGTGCCAGCAGTGAGAGCGGGGGGACCTACGAGCAGTACTTC.

The V call is TRBV15, the J call TRBJ1-2; weak D call: TRBD1 (6 bases). Germline loops: CDR1 LNHNV, CDR2 YYDKDF (reference sequence). Deletions cut 2 bases from V and 8 bases from J, with 18 bases between. The CDR3 totals 15 residues. This CDR3 reads CATSRSLGGAEGYTF. CDR3 nucleotide sequence: TGTGCCACCAGCAGAAGCCTTGGGGGGGCCGAGGGCTACACCTTC.

The rearrangement uses TRBV19 and TRBJ1-1; TRBD1 matches 10 bases. The V and J ends lost 8 bases and 3 bases, in that order; junction bases with no gene match: 6. This CDR3 has 14 amino acids. Germline V gene sequence: CDR1 LNHDA, CDR2 SQIVND (reference sequence). The DNA of the CDR3 is TGTGCCAGTCCTTGGGGGACAGGGGACACTGAAGCTTTCTTT. It translates to CASPWGTGDTEAFF.

The J gene is TRBJ1-4, the V gene TRBV5-1, with TRBD1 identical over 10 bases. The CDR3 runs 15 residues. Germline CDR1 and CDR2: SGHRS and YFSETQ. V shed 3 bases and J 7 bases; nucleotides not matched to a gene: 6. In nucleotides, the CDR3 is TGCGCCAGCAGCTCCCAGACAGGGGGCGTTGAAAAACTGTTTTTT. It is translated as CASSSQTGGVEKLFF. Full variable domain (outside the CDR3, taken from reference TRBV5-1 and TRBJ1-4): KAGVTQTPRYLIKTRGQQVTLSCSPISGHRSVSWYQQTPGQGLQFLFEYFSETQRNKGNFPGRFSGRQFSNSRSEMNVSTLELGDSALYLCASSSQTGGVEKLFFGSGTQLSVL.

The chain employs TRBV6-5 and TRBJ1-5; possible D gene TRBD1, 6 bases. V was trimmed by 2 bases and J by 2 bases, leaving 13 bases between them. The CDR3 is 16 amino acids. From germline, CDR1 is MNHEY and CDR2 SVGAGI. The CDR3 loop is CASSYGPGEGNQPQHF. The CDR3 DNA sequence: TGTGCCAGCAGTTACGGCCCAGGGGAAGGCAATCAGCCCCAGCATTTT.

This chain connects TRBV15 to TRBJ1-4, with D perhaps TRBD1 (5 bases). Germline CDR1 is LNHNV and CDR2 is YYDKDF (reference sequence). The CDR3 length is 16 residues. The germline V and J ends were trimmed by 1 base and 4 bases, with 13 bases remaining between them. As DNA, the CDR3 is TGTGCCACCAGCAGAGCACAGGCAACTGTTAATGAAAAACTGTTTTTT. This gives the protein CATSRAQATVNEKLFF.

The CDR3 spells CASSLDRGNYGYTF. The DNA for the CDR3 is TGTGCCAGCAGCTTGGACAGGGGAAACTATGGCTACACCTTC. The chain employs TRBV5-4 and TRBJ1-2, with 7 positions matching TRBD1. The CDR3 consists of 14 residues. CDR1 is SGHNT, CDR2 YYREEE, per germline (reference sequence). Losses at the gene ends were 0 bases for V and 2 bases for J; bases not matched to a gene: 1.

The CDR3 coding sequence is TGCGCCAGCAGTCTGGGGCTAACCAGCAATAATTCACCCCTCCACTTT. Translating gives CASSLGLTSNNSPLHF. The chain carries TRBV4-1 and TRBJ1-6, with D possibly being TRBD1 (5 bases). CDR1 is MGHRA and CDR2 is YSYEKL in the germline V gene. CDR3 length equals 16 residues. The germline V and J ends were trimmed by 6 bases and 5 bases, with 17 bases remaining between them.

The genes are TRBV6-1 and TRBJ2-7, with a weak D call TRBD1 (6 bases). The V end lost 4 bases, the J end lost 3 bases, and 22 bases lay between the germline ends. The CDR3 sequence is 17 residues long. The V gene's germline CDR1 is MNHNS and CDR2 SASEGT. CDR3 sequence: CASSGGGVGALSYEQYF. The CDR3 DNA sequence: TGTGCCAGCAGTGGAGGGGGTGTGGGGGCTCTAAGCTACGAGCAGTACTTC.

The chain employs TRBV4-1 and TRBJ2-5, with TRBD2 identical over 9 bases. Germline V gene data show CDR1 as MGHRA and CDR2 as YSYEKL. V gave up 1 base and J gave up 2 bases; unmatched junction bases: 8. The CDR3 totals 17 residues. DNA of the CDR3: TGCGCCAGCAGCCAAGGACGTAGCGGGGGAACACAAGAGACCCAGTACTTC. It specifies CASSQGRSGGTQETQYF.

This clone has just one count. The chain is built from TRBV4-1 and TRBJ2-3; D possibly corresponds to TRBD1 (6 bases). CDR3 length: 14 residues. Trimming stripped 1 base from V and 7 bases from J, with 12 bases between. The germline V gene encodes CDR1 MGHRA and CDR2 YSYEKL. CDR3 nucleotide sequence: TGCGCCAGCAGCCAAGCAGGGGCGGTGAATACGCAGTATTTT. It specifies CASSQAGAVNTQYF.

The chain uses TRBV11-3 and TRBJ1-3; tentatively, D is TRBD1 (6 bases). Germline-derived CDR1 and CDR2 are SGHNT and YENEEA. V lost 6 bases and J lost 4, with 13 bases in between. The CDR3 runs 14 residues. CDR3 coding DNA: TGTGCCAGCAGTATTACAGGGTCCGGAAACACCATATATTTT. Translation gives CASSITGSGNTIYF.

V gene TRBV27 combines with J gene TRBJ2-7; TRBD2 is a possible D gene (5 bases). V shed 2 bases and J shed 1 base, with 9 bases lying between them. The germline V gene encodes CDR1 MNHEY and CDR2 SMNVEV (reference sequence). The CDR3 is 14 residues long. CDR3 in amino acids: CASSLRGLSYEQYF. The CDR3 DNA follows: TGTGCCAGCAGTTTACGAGGACTGTCCTACGAGCAGTACTTC.

V usage is TRBV18 and J usage is TRBJ2-3; the match to TRBD1 covers 10 bases. V gave up 3 bases and J gave up 0 bases; unmatched junction bases: 3. Germline V CDR1 and CDR2: KGHSH, LQKENI. This CDR3 has 16 residues. CDR3 amino acids: CASSPGQGWSTDTQYF. In DNA, the CDR3 is TGTGCCAGCTCACCGGGACAGGGGTGGAGCACAGATACGCAGTATTTT. The variable domain in full, completed from reference TRBV18 and TRBJ2-3, reads NAGVMQNPRHLVRRRGQEARLRCSPMKGHSHVYWYRQLPEEGLKFMVYLQKENIIDESGMPKERFSAEFPKEGPSILRIQQVVRGDSAAYFCASSPGQGWSTDTQYFGPGTRLTVL.

The chain carries TRBV6-1 and TRBJ1-5, with 7 bases lining up with TRBD1. The CDR3 extends over 18 amino acids. Germline assignment: CDR1 MNHNS and CDR2 SASEGT. J gave up 5 bases and V 1 base, and 14 bases lay outside the gene matches. CDR3 DNA: TGTGCCAGCAGTGAAGGACAGGGAACGGGGACTAGACATCAGCCCCAGCATTTT. Its translation is CASSEGQGTGTRHQPQHF.

J is TRBJ1-5 and V is TRBV30; the D gene is possibly TRBD1 (5 bases). The CDR3 has 14 residues. CDR1 is GTSNPN, CDR2 SVGIG, per germline (reference sequence). Trimming cost V 2 bases and J 7 bases, with 15 bases left between them. The CDR3 nucleotides are TGTGCCTGGAGTCGGAGGGCGGGGGGGCAGCCCCAGCATTTT. Protein: CAWSRRAGGQPQHF.

The chain carries TRBV6-5 and TRBJ1-5, with 8 nucleotides matching TRBD1. With 5 bases clipped from V and 9 bases from J, the junction kept 6 bases outside the gene matches. This CDR3 comprises 13 residues. Germline V gives CDR1 MNHEY, CDR2 SVGAGI. This CDR3 reads CASSPDRDGPQHF. CDR3 DNA sequence: TGTGCCAGCAGTCCGGACAGGGATGGGCCCCAGCATTTT.

The V call is TRBV5-1, the J call TRBJ1-4; 8 bases agree with TRBD1. The V and J ends lost 4 bases and 14 bases, in that order; junction bases with no gene match: 10. Per the germline V gene, CDR1 is SGHRS and CDR2 is YFSETQ. This CDR3 region has 13 residues. The DNA of the CDR3 is TGCGCCAGCAGCGCCTTAGGACAGGGAATTCTGTTTTTT. Protein: CASSALGQGILFF.

V usage is TRBV5-1 and J usage is TRBJ2-7; D is possibly TRBD1 (5 bases). Germline values: CDR1 SGHRS, CDR2 YFSETQ. The V end lost 3 bases, the J end lost 5 bases, and 18 bases lay between the germline ends. The CDR3 consists of 15 residues. Here the CDR3 DNA reads TGCGCCAGCAGCTCCGATGCCCAGGGTCGCGACGAGCAGTACTTC. This gives the protein CASSSDAQGRDEQYF.

The gene calls are TRBV2 and TRBJ2-1; D perhaps matches TRBD2 (7 bases). Deletions cut 5 bases from V and 6 bases from J, with 11 bases between. The CDR3 sequence is 13 residues long. Germline V CDR1 and CDR2: SNHLY, FYNNEI. The CDR3 region has the DNA TGTGCCAGCAGTAGGGGGAGGGGCAATGAGCAGTTCTTC. Residues: CASSRGRGNEQFF.